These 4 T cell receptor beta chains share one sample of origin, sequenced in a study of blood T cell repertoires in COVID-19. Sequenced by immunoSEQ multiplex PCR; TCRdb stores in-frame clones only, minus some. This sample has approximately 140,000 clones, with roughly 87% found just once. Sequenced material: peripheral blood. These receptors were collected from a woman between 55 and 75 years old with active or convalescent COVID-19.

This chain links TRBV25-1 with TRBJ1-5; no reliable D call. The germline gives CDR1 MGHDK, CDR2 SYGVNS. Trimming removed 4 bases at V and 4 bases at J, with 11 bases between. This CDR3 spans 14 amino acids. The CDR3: CASSGRGLNQPQHF. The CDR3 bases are TGTGCCAGCAGTGGAAGAGGGCTTAATCAGCCCCAGCATTTT. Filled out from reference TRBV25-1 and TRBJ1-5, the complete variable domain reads EADIYQTPRYLVIGTGKKITLECSQTMGHDKMYWYQQDPGMELHLIHYSYGVNSTEKGDLSSESTVSRIRTEHFPLTLESARPSHTSQYLCASSGRGLNQPQHFGDGTRLSIL.

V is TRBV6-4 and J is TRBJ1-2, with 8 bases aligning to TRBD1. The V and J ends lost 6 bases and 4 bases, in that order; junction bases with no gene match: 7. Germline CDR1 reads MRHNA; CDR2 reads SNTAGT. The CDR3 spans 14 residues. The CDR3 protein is CASRPDRAGYGYTF. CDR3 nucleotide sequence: TGTGCCAGCAGACCGGACAGGGCGGGCTATGGCTACACCTTC.

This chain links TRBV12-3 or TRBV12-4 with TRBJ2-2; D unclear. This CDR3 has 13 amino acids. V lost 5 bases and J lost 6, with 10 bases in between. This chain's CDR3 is CASSHGLPGELFF. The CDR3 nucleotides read TGTGCCAGCAGTCACGGTCTTCCCGGGGAGCTGTTTTTT.

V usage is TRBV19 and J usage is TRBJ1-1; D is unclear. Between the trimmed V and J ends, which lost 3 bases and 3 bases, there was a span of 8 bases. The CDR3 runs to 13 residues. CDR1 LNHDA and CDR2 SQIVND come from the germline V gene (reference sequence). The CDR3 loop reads CASSIAGYTEAFF. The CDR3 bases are TGTGCCAGTAGTATCGCGGGGTACACTGAAGCTTTCTTT.